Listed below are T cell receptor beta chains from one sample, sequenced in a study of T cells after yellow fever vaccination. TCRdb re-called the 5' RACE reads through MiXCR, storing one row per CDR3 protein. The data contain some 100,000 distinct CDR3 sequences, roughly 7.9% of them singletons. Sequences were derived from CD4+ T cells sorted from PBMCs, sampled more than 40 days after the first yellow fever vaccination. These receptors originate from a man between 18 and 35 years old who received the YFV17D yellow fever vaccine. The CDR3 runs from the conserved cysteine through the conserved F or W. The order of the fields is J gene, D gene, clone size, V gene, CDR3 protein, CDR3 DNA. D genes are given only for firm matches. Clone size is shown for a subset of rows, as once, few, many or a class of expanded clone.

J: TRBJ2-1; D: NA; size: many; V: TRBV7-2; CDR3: CASSFIQNEQFF; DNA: TGTGCCAGCAGCTTTATACAGAATGAGCAGTTCTTC
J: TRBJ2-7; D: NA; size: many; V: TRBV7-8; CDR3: CASSPYTDYEQYF; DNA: TGTGCCAGCAGCCCATATACGGACTACGAGCAGTACTTC
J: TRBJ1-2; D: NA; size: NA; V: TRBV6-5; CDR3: CASRWGGSSSNYGYTF; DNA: TGTGCCAGCAGGTGGGGGGGGTCCTCTTCTAACTATGGCTACACCTTC
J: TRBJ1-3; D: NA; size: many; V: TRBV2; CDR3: CASSARLSGNTIYF; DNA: TGTGCCAGCAGTGCTCGTCTCTCTGGAAACACCATATATTTT
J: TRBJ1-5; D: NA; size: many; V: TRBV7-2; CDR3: CASSFPGQPQHF; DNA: TGTGCCAGCAGCTTCCCCGGTCAGCCCCAGCATTTT
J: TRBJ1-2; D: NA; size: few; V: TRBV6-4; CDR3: CASSAEQGGYGYTF; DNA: TGTGCCAGCAGTGCCGAACAGGGAGGCTATGGCTACACCTTC
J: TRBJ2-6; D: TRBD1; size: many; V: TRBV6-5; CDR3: CASSYRGLTGTGANVLTF; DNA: TGTGCCAGCAGTTACCGCGGCCTGACAGGGACTGGGGCCAACGTCCTGACTTTC
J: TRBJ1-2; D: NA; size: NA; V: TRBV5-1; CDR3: CASSWKLGAFNYGYTF; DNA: TGCGCCAGCAGCTGGAAGTTGGGAGCGTTTAACTATGGCTACACCTTC
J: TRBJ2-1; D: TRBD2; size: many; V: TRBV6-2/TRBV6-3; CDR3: CASSPGLARSYNEQFF; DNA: TGTGCCAGCAGCCCCGGACTAGCTAGGTCCTACAATGAGCAGTTCTTC
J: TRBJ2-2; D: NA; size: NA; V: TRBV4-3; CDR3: CASSQKYSSFPGELFF; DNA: TGCGCCAGCAGCCAAAAATACAGTAGCTTCCCCGGGGAGCTGTTTTTT
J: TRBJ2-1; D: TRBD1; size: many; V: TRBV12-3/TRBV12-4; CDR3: CASSRTDRGAYNEQFF; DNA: TGTGCCAGCAGTCGCACGGACAGGGGAGCCTACAATGAGCAGTTCTTC
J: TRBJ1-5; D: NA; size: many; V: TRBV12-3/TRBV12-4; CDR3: CASSVGDSNQPQHF; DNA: TGTGCCAGCAGTGTAGGGGATAGCAATCAGCCCCAGCATTTT
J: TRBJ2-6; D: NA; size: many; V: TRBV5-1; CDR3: CASSLSLGANVLTF; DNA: TGCGCCAGCAGCCTTAGCCTTGGGGCCAACGTCCTGACTTTC
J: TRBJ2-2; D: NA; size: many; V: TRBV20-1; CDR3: CSAREQPTGELFF; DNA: TGCAGTGCTAGAGAACAGCCGACCGGGGAGCTGTTTTTT
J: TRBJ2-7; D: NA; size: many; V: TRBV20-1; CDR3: CSARGQFSYEQYF; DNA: TGCAGTGCTAGGGGTCAGTTCTCCTACGAGCAGTACTTC
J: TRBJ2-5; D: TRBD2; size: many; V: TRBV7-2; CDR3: CASSLATSAGTQYF; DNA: TGTGCCAGCAGCTTAGCAACTAGCGCGGGGACCCAGTACTTC
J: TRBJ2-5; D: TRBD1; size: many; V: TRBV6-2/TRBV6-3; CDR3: CASSSRQGSMETQYF; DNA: TGTGCCAGCAGCAGCCGACAGGGGTCTATGGAGACCCAGTACTTC
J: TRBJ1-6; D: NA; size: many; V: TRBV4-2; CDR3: CASSRTPTADSGVVDISPLHF; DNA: TGTGCCAGCAGCAGGACCCCGACCGCGGACAGTGGGGTGGTGGATATCTCACCCCTCCACTTT
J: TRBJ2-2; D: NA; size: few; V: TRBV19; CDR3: CASMGGGERIQLFF; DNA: TGTGCCAGTATGGGGGGCGGGGAAAGAATTCAGCTGTTTTTT
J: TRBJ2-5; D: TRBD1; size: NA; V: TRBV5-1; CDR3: CDSSRTGVGFQETQYF; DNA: TGCGACAGCAGCCGGACAGGGGTTGGTTTCCAAGAGACCCAGTACTTC
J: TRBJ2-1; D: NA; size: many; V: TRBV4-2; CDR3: CASSQEVWDEQFF; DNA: TGTGCCAGCAGCCAAGAGGTCTGGGATGAGCAGTTCTTC
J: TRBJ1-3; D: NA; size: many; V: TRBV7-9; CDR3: CASSPNGGSGNTIYF; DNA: TGTGCCAGCAGCCCGAACGGGGGCTCTGGAAACACCATATATTTT
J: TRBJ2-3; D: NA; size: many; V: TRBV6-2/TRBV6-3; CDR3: CASSYSMGSSGTDTQYF; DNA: TGTGCCAGCAGTTACTCGATGGGGAGTAGCGGAACAGATACGCAGTATTTT
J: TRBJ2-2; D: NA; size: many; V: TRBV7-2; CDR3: CASSLDMVAGELFF; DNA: TGTGCCAGCAGCTTAGATATGGTAGCCGGGGAGCTGTTTTTT
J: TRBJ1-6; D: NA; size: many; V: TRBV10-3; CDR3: CAISGSGNSPLHF; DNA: TGTGCCATCAGTGGTTCTGGGAATTCACCCCTCCACTTT
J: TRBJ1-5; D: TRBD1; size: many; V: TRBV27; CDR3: CASSFGQGNQPQHF; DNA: TGTGCCAGCAGTTTTGGACAGGGCAATCAGCCCCAGCATTTT
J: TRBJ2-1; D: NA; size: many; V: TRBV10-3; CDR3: CAISGWRGAYNEQFF; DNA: TGTGCCATCAGCGGGTGGCGGGGTGCCTACAATGAGCAGTTCTTC
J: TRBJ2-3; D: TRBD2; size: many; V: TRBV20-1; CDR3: CSARVAAGTSGGRRDTQYF; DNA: TGCAGTGCTAGAGTGGCGGCGGGGACTAGCGGGGGGCGTCGAGATACGCAGTATTTT
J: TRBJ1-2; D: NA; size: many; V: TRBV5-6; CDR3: CASSYGPINTF; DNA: TGTGCCAGCAGTTACGGGCCGATCAACACCTTC
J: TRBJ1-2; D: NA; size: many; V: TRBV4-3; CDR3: CASSQGRAVGYTF; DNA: TGCGCCAGCAGCCAAGGCAGGGCTGTTGGCTACACCTTC
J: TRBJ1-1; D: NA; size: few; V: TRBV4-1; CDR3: CASSQVGQGPIYTEAFF; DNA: TGCGCCAGCAGCCAAGTGGGACAAGGACCGATATACACTGAAGCTTTCTTT
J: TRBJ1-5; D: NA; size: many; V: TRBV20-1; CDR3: CSALQGSRLGVPQHF; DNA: TGCAGTGCGCTTCAGGGGTCGCGCCTGGGGGTCCCCCAGCATTTT
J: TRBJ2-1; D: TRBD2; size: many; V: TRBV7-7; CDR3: CASSGGGEQFF; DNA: TGTGCCAGCAGCGGCGGGGGTGAGCAGTTCTTC
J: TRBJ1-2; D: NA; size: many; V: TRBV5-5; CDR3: CASSFNTANYGYTF; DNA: TGTGCCAGCAGCTTCAATACAGCTAACTATGGCTACACCTTC